This TCR beta chain was documented in a study of cytomegalovirus exposure and HLA in healthy donors. Points from the study as a whole: The study put 150 to 200 TCR beta chains on its list as cytomegalovirus-associated.

As to this clone: Antigen: not known.

Germline CDR1 ENHRY, CDR2 SYGVKD. With 6 bases clipped from V and 2 bases from J, the junction kept 3 bases outside the gene matches. CDR3 size: 15 residues. TCRdb keeps only in-frame clones here, not all; method: immunoSEQ multiplex PCR. Of hundreds of thousands of clones in the sample, around 78% were seen once. The validation cohort, a group of over a hundred subjects, included the donors and was separate from the roughly 670-subject first cohort. The specimen was PBMCs. V gene TRBV10-3 combines with J gene TRBJ2-1; TRBD2 matches at 11 bases. The sequence was obtained from a woman under 30 in good health and CMV-seronegative. CDR3 region: CAISVAGGAYNEQFF. In nucleotides, the CDR3 is TGTGCCATCAGCGTAGCGGGAGGGGCCTACAATGAGCAGTTCTTC.